This T cell receptor (beta chain) was identified in a study of blood T cells in healthy people across ages. This clonotype was observed a handful of times. Antigen unknown. Study findings and constraints: It was the long-lived donors that had more naive CD4+ cells and higher diversity than aged donors.

Per germline, CDR1 SSHAT and CDR2 FNYEAQ (reference sequence). J gave up 11 bases and V 5 bases, and 19 bases lay outside the gene matches. This CDR3 comprises 16 residues. Then a second PCR, running roughly 7 to 11 cycles, was carried out with a sample-barcoded 5' primer and a J-beta primer mix. All samples yielded 2.5 million or more CDR3-containing paired-end reads. TCRdb re-analysed the 5' RACE reads in MiXCR, keeping a single row per CDR3 protein. Among fewer than 950,000 distinct CDR3 sequences listed, roughly 50% were seen once. The V and J genes are TRBV7-7 and TRBJ2-5; TRBD2 matches 8 bases. This receptor was taken from a man aged 80 or over in good health. The sample comprised blood. Written as DNA, the CDR3 is TGTGCCAGCAGCCCAAGCGGACTAGCAGATCCTGGGGAGCAGTACTTC. Amino acids: CASSPSGLADPGEQYF.